This is a list of T cell receptor beta chains from one sample in a study of identical twins. MiXCR was run by TCRdb on the 5' RACE reads, yielding one entry per CDR3 protein. The data show more than 600,000 distinct CDR3 sequences, around a sixth seen once. This sample also appeared in a second study, on T cells expressing NK-cell markers.

The sequenced material came from PBMCs. The receptor set was obtained from a woman aged 18-29 years in good health. CDR3s include the opening cysteine and the closing phenylalanine or tryptophan. D genes are given only for firm matches. A row's size may be missing; if present it is once, few, many or a size class.

>-|TRBJ2-7|TRBV10-3|few
TGTGCCATCAGTGAGAATAAGCAATACGAGCAGTACTTC
CAISENKQYEQYF
>-|TRBJ1-4|TRBV20-1|-
TGCAGTGCTAGAGAAGATGGGAATGAAAAACTGTTTTTT
CSAREDGNEKLFF
>TRBD2|TRBJ2-1|TRBV12-3/TRBV12-4|-
TGTGCCAGCAGCCCTACTAGCGGGACGTGGAATGAGCAGTTCTTC
CASSPTSGTWNEQFF
>-|TRBJ1-1|TRBV12-3/TRBV12-4|-
TGTGCCAGCAGTTTAGGCCAGGGAATCATGAACACTGAAGCTTTCTTT
CASSLGQGIMNTEAFF
>-|TRBJ2-3|TRBV20-1|few
TGCAGTGCTAGCAGGGACCACACAGATACGCAGTATTTT
CSASRDHTDTQYF
>-|TRBJ2-7|TRBV27|-
TGTGCCAGCACCAGTAAGACAGGCTCCTACGAGCAGTACTTC
CASTSKTGSYEQYF
>TRBD2|TRBJ2-1|TRBV5-1|-
TGCGCCAGCAGCTTGGAAGCGGGAGCATACAATGAGCAGTTCTTC
CASSLEAGAYNEQFF
>-|TRBJ2-1|TRBV6-5|once
TGTGCCAGCACCTCCCCCTACAATGAGCAGTTCTTC
CASTSPYNEQFF
>TRBD1|TRBJ2-2|TRBV5-1|-
TGCGCCAGCAGCAAACGGGACAGGGGTTACGCCGGGGAGCTGTTTTTT
CASSKRDRGYAGELFF
>-|TRBJ2-1|TRBV10-1|few
TGCGCCAGCTCCCGGGACAACTCCTACAATGAGCAGTTCTTC
CASSRDNSYNEQFF
>TRBD1|TRBJ2-7|TRBV9|-
TGTGCCAGCAGCCCCTCCAGACAGGGGTATACCTACGAGCAGTACTTC
CASSPSRQGYTYEQYF
>TRBD2|TRBJ2-7|TRBV4-3|once
TGCGCCAGCAGCCATTCGACTAGCGGGGACTACGAGCAGTACTTC
CASSHSTSGDYEQYF
>-|TRBJ2-2|TRBV25-1|many
TGTGCCAGCCGGGACTTAAACACCGGGGAGCTGTTTTTT
CASRDLNTGELFF
>-|TRBJ2-3|TRBV30|-
TGTGCCTGGAGTGTAGGTAGCGGAACAGATACGCAGTATTTT
CAWSVGSGTDTQYF
>TRBD2|TRBJ2-3|TRBV12-3/TRBV12-4|-
TGTGCCAGCAGTTTAGGCGGGAGGGCAGATACGCAGTATTTT
CASSLGGRADTQYF
>-|TRBJ2-7|TRBV7-9|-
TGTGCCAGCAGCTTACCGGGGGCCGGATTCTACGAGCAGTACTTC
CASSLPGAGFYEQYF
>-|TRBJ2-1|TRBV13|few
TGTGCCAGCAGCGCCTCTACACCGGGCTACAATGAGCAGTTCTTC
CASSASTPGYNEQFF
>-|TRBJ2-7|TRBV5-6|many
TGTGCCAGCAGCCCTGCGGGATACGAGCAGTACTTC
CASSPAGYEQYF
>-|TRBJ1-1|TRBV7-9|few
TGTGCCAGCAGCTCCCTGCCCTTTCGAGGCACTGAAGCTTTCTTT
CASSSLPFRGTEAFF
>-|TRBJ1-1|TRBV7-9|-
TGTGCCAGCACCGCCCGGCCTATGGGAGCTTTCTTT
CASTARPMGAFF
>-|TRBJ1-1|TRBV2|-
TGTGCCAGCAGGACGGGAATTAGAAACACTGAAGCTTTCTTT
CASRTGIRNTEAFF
>-|TRBJ2-3|TRBV20-1|-
TGCAGTGCTAGTTTGCGGAACACAGATACGCAGTATTTT
CSASLRNTDTQYF
>-|TRBJ2-3|TRBV12-3/TRBV12-4|few
TGTGCCAGCAGTATACGCACAGATACGCAGTATTTT
CASSIRTDTQYF
>-|TRBJ2-2|TRBV12-3/TRBV12-4|few
TGTGCCAGCAGTCCTCGGACTCGCGGAGGGGAGCTGTTTTTT
CASSPRTRGGELFF
>-|TRBJ2-1|TRBV20-1|few
TGCAGTGCTCCCGGACCGATTAATGAGCAGTTCTTC
CSAPGPINEQFF
>TRBD2|TRBJ2-3|TRBV29-1|-
TGCAGCGTACGGGGGGGCCTGACAGATACGCAGTATTTT
CSVRGGLTDTQYF
>-|TRBJ2-7|TRBV5-1|-
TGCGCCAGCAGCTCGGCAGGGTCTAGTGAGCAGTACTTC
CASSSAGSSEQYF
>TRBD2|TRBJ2-1|TRBV5-1|-
TGCGCCAGCAGCGCCGTGGTAACTAGCGGGGGTAATGAGCAGTTCTTC
CASSAVVTSGGNEQFF
>-|TRBJ1-5|TRBV12-3/TRBV12-4|-
TGTGCCAGCAGCCCGGGATTCTGGAATCAGCCCCAGCATTTT
CASSPGFWNQPQHF
>-|TRBJ1-5|TRBV20-1|once
TGCAGTGCCCAAGGGGACCAGCAAGGTCAGCCCCAGCATTTT
CSAQGDQQGQPQHF
>-|TRBJ2-1|TRBV7-9|-
TGTGCCAGCAGCTTAGCGGGTGGGAGTGGTGAGCAGTTCTTC
CASSLAGGSGEQFF
>-|TRBJ2-1|TRBV7-3|-
TGTGCCAGCAGCGTGGACTTTGGGTGGAATGAGCAGTTCTTC
CASSVDFGWNEQFF